Described below is a single TCR beta chain sequence and its context. This record belongs to a study of blood T cell repertoires in COVID-19. Profiling relied on immunoSEQ multiplex PCR, and the TCRdb table lists in-frame clones only, not all of them. The table shows roughly 250,000 clones, with 88% occurring only once. V shed 1 base, J shed 1 base, and the junction held 4 bases outside the gene matches. Looked up from germline, CDR1 is MNHEY and CDR2 is SVGEGT. The CDR3 is 15 residues long. Sequencing was done on a sample of peripheral blood. This clonotype was sampled from a young woman with acute or convalescent COVID-19. This rearrangement joins TRBV6-2 or TRBV6-3 to TRBJ2-7, with 7 bases fitting TRBD1. CDR3 nucleotide sequence: TGTGCCAGCAGTTACTTGGAGACAGGGTCCTACGAGCAGTACTTC. Protein product: CASSYLETGSYEQYF.